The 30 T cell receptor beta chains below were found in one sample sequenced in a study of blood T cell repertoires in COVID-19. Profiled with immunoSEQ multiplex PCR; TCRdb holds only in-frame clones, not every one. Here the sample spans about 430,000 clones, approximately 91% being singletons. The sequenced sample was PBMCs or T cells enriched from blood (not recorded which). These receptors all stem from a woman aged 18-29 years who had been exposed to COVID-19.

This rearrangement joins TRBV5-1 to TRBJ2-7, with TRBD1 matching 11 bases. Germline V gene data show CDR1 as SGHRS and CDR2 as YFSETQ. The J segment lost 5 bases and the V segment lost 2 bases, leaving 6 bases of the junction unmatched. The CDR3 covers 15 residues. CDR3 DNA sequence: TGCGCCAGCAGCTTAAGGGACAGGGGGATCCACGAGCAGTACTTC. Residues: CASSLRDRGIHEQYF.

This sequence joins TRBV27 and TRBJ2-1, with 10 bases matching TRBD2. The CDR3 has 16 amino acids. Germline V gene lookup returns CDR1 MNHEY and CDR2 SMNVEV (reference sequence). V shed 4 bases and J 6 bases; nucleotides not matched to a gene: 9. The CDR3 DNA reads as TGTGCCAGCAGTTCCATAGCGGGGGGAGCGGGCAATGAGCAGTTCTTC. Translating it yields CASSSIAGGAGNEQFF.

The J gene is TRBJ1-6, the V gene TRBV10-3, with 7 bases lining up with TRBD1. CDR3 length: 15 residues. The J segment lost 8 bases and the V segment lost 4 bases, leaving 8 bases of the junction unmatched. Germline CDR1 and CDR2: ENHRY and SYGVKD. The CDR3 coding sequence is TGTGCCATCAGTGCCAGCCAGGGGGGAGATTCACCCCTCCACTTT. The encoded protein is CAISASQGGDSPLHF.

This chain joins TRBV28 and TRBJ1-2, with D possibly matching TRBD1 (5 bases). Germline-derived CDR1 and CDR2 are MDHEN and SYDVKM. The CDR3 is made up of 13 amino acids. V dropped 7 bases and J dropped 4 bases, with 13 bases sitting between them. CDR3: CASKARDFYGYTF. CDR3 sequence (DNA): TGTGCCAGCAAAGCCAGGGACTTCTATGGCTACACCTTC.

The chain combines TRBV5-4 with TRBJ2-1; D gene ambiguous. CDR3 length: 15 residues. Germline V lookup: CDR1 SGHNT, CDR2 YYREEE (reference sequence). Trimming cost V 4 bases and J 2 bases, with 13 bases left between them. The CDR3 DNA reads TGTGCCAGCAGCCCGACTTCTGCAACCTACAATGAGCAGTTCTTC. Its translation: CASSPTSATYNEQFF.

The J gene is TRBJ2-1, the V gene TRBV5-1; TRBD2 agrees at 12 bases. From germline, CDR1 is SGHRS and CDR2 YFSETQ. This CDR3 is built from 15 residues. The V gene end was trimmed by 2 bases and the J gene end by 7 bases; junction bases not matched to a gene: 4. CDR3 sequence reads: CASSFTSGGLNEQFF. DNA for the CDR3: TGCGCCAGCAGCTTTACTAGCGGGGGGTTAAATGAGCAGTTCTTC.

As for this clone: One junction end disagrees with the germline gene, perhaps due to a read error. The CDR3 DNA is TGTGCCACCGTGGGGCGGGAGGGGTCCTTCGAGCAGTACTTC. It encodes CATVGREGSFEQYF. The rearrangement uses TRBV28 and TRBJ2-7; 9 bases are a match to TRBD2. CDR1 MDHEN and CDR2 SYDVKM come from the germline V gene. This CDR3 comprises 14 residues.

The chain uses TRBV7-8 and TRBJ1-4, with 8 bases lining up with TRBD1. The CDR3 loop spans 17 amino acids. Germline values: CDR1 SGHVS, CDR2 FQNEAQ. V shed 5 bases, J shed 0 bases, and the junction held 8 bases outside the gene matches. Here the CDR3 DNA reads TGTGCCAGCAGCACACGACAGGGGCCCGCAACTAATGAAAAACTGTTTTTT. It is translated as CASSTRQGPATNEKLFF. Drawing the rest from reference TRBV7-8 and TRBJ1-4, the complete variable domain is GAGVSQSPRYKVAKRGQDVALRCDPISGHVSLFWYQQALGQGPEFLTYFQNEAQLDKSGLPSDRFFAERPEGSVSTLKIQRTQQEDSAVYLCASSTRQGPATNEKLFFGSGTQLSVL.

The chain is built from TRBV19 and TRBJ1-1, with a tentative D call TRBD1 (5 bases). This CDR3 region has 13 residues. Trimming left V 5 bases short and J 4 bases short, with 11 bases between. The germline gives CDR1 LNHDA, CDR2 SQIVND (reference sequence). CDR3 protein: CASSQGGRTEAFF. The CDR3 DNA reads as TGTGCCAGTAGTCAGGGAGGGCGCACTGAAGCTTTCTTT. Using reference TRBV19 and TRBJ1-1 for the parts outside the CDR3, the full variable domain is DGGITQSPKYLFRKEGQNVTLSCEQNLNHDAMYWYRQDPGQGLRLIYYSQIVNDFQKGDIAEGYSVSREKKESFPLTVTSAQKNPTAFYLCASSQGGRTEAFFGQGTRLTVV.

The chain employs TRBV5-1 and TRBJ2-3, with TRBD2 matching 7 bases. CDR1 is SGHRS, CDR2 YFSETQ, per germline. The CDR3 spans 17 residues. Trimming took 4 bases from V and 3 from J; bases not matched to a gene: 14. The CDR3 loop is CASSADGLERETDTQYF. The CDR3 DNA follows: TGCGCCAGCAGCGCCGACGGACTAGAACGGGAAACAGATACGCAGTATTTT.

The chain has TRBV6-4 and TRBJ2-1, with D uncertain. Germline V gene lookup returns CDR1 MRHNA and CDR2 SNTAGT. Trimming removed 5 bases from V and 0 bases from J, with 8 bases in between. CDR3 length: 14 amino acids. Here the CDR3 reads CASSRDSSYNEQFF. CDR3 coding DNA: TGTGCCAGCAGTCGTGATAGCTCCTACAATGAGCAGTTCTTC.

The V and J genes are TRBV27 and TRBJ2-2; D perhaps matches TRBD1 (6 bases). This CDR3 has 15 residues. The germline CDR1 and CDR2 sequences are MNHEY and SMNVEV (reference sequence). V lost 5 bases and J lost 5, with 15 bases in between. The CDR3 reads CASSLQGPGTGELFF. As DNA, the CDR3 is TGTGCCAGCAGTCTACAGGGTCCAGGGACCGGGGAGCTGTTTTTT.

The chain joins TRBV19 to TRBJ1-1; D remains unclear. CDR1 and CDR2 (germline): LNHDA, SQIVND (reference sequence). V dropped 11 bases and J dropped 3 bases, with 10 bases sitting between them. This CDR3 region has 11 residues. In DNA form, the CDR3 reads TGTGCCTCCGACACTGACACTGAAGCTTTCTTT. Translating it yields CASDTDTEAFF.

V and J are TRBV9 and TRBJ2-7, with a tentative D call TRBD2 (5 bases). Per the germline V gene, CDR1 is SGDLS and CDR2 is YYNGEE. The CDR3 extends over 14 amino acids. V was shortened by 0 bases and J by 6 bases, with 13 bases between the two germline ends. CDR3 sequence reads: CASSVGIRGPEQYF. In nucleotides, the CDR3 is TGTGCCAGCAGCGTAGGGATTAGAGGGCCCGAGCAGTACTTC.

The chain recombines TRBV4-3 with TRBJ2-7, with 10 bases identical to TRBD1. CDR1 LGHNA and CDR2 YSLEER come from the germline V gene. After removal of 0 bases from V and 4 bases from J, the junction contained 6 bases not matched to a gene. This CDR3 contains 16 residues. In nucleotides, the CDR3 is TGCGCCAGCAGCCAAGATAAGAGACAGGGGGCATACGAGCAGTACTTC. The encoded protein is CASSQDKRQGAYEQYF.

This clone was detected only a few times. CDR3 loop: CASSYWQGYEQYF. The CDR3 nucleotides read TGTGCCAGCAGTTACTGGCAGGGCTACGAGCAGTACTTC. The chain has TRBV6-5 and TRBJ2-7; tentatively, D is TRBD1 (5 bases). The CDR3 has 13 residues. V shed 1 base and J shed 3 bases, with 7 bases lying between them. Germline values: CDR1 MNHEY, CDR2 SVGAGI.

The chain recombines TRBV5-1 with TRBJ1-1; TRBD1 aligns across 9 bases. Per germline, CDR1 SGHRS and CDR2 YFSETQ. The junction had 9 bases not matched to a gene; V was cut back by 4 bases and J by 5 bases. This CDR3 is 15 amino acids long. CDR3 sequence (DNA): TGCGCCAGCAGCCCACCCGGGACAGGGAATACTGAAGCTTTCTTT. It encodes CASSPPGTGNTEAFF.

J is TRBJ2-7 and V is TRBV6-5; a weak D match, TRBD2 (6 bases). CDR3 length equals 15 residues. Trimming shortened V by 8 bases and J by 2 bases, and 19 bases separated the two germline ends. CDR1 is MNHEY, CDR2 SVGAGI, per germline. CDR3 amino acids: CASQTQGLFAYEQYF. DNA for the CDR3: TGTGCCAGCCAAACCCAGGGACTTTTTGCCTACGAGCAGTACTTC.

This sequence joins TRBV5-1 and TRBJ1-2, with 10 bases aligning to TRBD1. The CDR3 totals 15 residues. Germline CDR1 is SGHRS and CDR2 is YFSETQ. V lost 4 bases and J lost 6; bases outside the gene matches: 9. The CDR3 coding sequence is TGCGCCAGCAGCATACCGGGACAGGGGTATCATGGCTACACCTTC. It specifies CASSIPGQGYHGYTF.

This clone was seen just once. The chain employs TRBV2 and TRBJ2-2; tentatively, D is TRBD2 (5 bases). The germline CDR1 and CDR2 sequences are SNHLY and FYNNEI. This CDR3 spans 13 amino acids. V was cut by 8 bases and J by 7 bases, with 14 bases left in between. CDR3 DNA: TGTGCCAGCCGCCCAAAGGAGGACGGGGAGCTGTTTTTT. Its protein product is CASRPKEDGELFF.

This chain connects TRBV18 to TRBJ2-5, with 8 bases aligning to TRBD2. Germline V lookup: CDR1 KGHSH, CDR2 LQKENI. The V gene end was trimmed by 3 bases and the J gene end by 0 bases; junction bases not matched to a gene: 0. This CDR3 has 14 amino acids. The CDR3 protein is CASSPTSDQETQYF. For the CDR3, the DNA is TGTGCCAGCTCACCGACTAGCGACCAAGAGACCCAGTACTTC.

The CDR3 protein is CASSPVDRLNYGYTF. The CDR3 DNA reads TGTGCCAGCAGTCCCGTGGACAGATTGAACTATGGCTACACCTTC. This chain uses TRBV13 with TRBJ1-2, with D possibly matching TRBD1 (6 bases). This CDR3 is built from 15 residues. Per germline, CDR1 PRHDT and CDR2 FYEKMQ (reference sequence). Trimming removed 6 bases at V and 2 bases at J, with 16 bases between.

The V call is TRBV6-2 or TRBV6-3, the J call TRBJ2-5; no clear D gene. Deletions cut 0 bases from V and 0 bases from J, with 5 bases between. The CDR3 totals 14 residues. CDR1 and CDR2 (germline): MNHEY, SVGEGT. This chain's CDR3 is CASSYSRYQETQYF. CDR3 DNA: TGTGCCAGCAGTTACTCCAGGTACCAAGAGACCCAGTACTTC.

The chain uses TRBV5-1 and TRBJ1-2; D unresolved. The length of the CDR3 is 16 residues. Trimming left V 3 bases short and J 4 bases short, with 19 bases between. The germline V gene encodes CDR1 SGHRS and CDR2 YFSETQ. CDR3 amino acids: CASSSQPVERGYGYTF. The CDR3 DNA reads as TGCGCCAGCAGCTCGCAGCCGGTAGAACGAGGCTATGGCTACACCTTC.

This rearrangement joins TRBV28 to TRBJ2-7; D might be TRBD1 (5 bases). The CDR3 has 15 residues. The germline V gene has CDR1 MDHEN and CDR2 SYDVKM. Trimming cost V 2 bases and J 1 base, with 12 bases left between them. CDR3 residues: CASSLGSGSSYEQYF. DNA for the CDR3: TGTGCCAGCAGTTTAGGGTCAGGGTCTTCCTACGAGCAGTACTTC. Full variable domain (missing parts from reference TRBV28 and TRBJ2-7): DVKVTQSSRYLVKRTGEKVFLECVQDMDHENMFWYRQDPGLGLRLIYFSYDVKMKEKGDIPEGYSVSREKKERFSLILESASTNQTSMYLCASSLGSGSSYEQYFGPGTRLTVT.

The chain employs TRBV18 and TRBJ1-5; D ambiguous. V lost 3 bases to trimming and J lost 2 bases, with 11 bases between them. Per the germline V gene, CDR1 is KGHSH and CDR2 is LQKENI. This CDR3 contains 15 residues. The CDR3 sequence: CASSPSKQGNQPQHF. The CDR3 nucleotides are TGTGCCAGCTCACCTTCGAAGCAGGGCAATCAGCCCCAGCATTTT.

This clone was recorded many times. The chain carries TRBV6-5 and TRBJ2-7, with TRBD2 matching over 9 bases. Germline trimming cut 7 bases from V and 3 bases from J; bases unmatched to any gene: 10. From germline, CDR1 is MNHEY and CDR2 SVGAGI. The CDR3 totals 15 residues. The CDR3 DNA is TGTGCCAGCACCCCAGCTAGCGGGACTATCTACGAGCAGTACTTC. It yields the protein CASTPASGTIYEQYF.

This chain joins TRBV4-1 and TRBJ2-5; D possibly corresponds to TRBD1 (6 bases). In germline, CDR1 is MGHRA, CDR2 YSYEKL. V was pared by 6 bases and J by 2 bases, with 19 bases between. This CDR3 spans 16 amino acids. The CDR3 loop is CASSHTGTIEQETQYF. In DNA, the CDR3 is TGCGCCAGCAGTCACACAGGGACCATAGAGCAAGAGACCCAGTACTTC.

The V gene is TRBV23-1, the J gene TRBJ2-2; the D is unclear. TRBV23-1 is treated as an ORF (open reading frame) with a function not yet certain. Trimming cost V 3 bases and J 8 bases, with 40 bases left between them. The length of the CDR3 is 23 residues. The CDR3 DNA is TGCGCCAGCAGTCACCCCCTCCCCCCCCGACCCTCCGAGGATCAGATAACACCGGGGGAGCTGTTTTTT. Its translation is CASSHPLPPRPSEDQITPGELFF.

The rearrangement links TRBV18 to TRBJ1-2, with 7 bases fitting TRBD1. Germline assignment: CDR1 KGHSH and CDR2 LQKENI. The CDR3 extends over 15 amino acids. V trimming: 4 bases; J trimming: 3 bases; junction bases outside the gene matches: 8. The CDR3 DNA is TGTGCCAGCTCACGCCGACAGGGTACCGACTATGGCTACACCTTC. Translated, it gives CASSRRQGTDYGYTF.